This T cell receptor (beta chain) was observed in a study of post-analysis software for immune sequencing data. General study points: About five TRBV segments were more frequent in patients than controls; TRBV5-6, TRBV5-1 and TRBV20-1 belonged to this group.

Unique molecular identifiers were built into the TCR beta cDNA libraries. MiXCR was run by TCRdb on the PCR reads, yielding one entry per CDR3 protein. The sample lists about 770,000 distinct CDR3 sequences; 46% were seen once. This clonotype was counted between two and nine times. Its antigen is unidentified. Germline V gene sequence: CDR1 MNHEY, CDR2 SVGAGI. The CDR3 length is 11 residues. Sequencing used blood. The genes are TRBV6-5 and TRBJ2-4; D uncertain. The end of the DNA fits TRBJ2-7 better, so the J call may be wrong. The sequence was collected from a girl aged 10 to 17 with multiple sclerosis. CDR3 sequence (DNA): TGTGCCAGCAGGGGTCAAGGCGAGCAGTACTTC. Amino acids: CASRGQGEQYF.